The rows below give T cell receptor beta chains drawn from one sample of a study of PD-1 blockade in classical Hodgkin lymphoma. Clones were read by immunoSEQ multiplex PCR, and TCRdb kept only the in-frame ones, dropping some. The sample yields 16,000 or so clones, 82% seen once. This specimen was peripheral blood mononuclear cells (PBMCs), taken before the second cycle of nivolumab. Receptor source: a human donor with classical Hodgkin lymphoma. Both conserved end residues are trimmed from each CDR3. The D gene is left open where the match is weak.

CDR3aa,d_gene,v_gene
ASPGGKSPETNYEQY,TRBD2,TRBV7-6
ASSVGSSGGETQY,NA,TRBV9
ASSQAGTASEQY,NA,TRBV4-1
ASTKDRAGLDTQY,TRBD1,TRBV11-2
ASSLAGTGDSQY,TRBD1,TRBV7-8
ASSRQGAADTQY,TRBD1,TRBV19
ASSEISRGDSPLH,NA,TRBV6-1
ASSLESTSGANVLT,NA,TRBV5-6
ASSASDGLSGNTIY,NA,TRBV19
AISVSEGSGNTIY,NA,TRBV10-3
ASSPIRGYT,NA,TRBV7-8
ASSIDRGRLDEQY,TRBD1,TRBV5-1
ASSPDGPYGVRR,NA,TRBV4-1
ASSVGSYEQY,NA,TRBV9
ASSLKRGEPGANVLT,TRBD2,TRBV7-8
ASAPEPGLAGWYTQY,TRBD2,TRBV5-1
ASSPPGVISGNTIY,NA,TRBV18
ASSVIESGVTEAF,NA,TRBV6-1
ASSLDQGNTEAF,NA,TRBV7-6
ASRDGQGIHEQY,TRBD1,TRBV6-1
ASSLGTHNEQF,NA,TRBV4-3
ASSLAMRAQGARDTQY,TRBD1,TRBV7-2
ASSGVGVVAQETQY,NA,TRBV9
ASSFGQGAVQPQH,TRBD1,TRBV28
ASSLGGDQPQH,NA,TRBV5-6
ASSLGTGPGYGYT,TRBD1,TRBV7-8
ASSVDSGGTGNEQF,TRBD2,TRBV9
ASSGWTGGGWSYNEQF,TRBD1,TRBV7-9
ASSSARGGTTDTQY,TRBD2,TRBV7-3
AWTGANYGYT,NA,TRBV30
ASSLAGAIPLLNEQF,NA,TRBV7-6
ASSRGPTYGYT,NA,TRBV7-3
ASSPDGQGAYEQY,TRBD1,TRBV5-1
ASSQEGRPAETQY,NA,TRBV4-3
ASSYQDTQY,NA,TRBV5-6
ASSPLDGANQPQH,NA,TRBV4-1
ASSTLRGEETQY,TRBD2,TRBV5-8
ASSARTGNNQPQH,TRBD1,TRBV7-2
ASSLRAGDYGYT,NA,TRBV7-9
ASSQWADRGLDEQY,TRBD1,TRBV4-2
ASTRLEGVDYGYT,NA,TRBV7-8
ASSLDFNTGELF,NA,TRBV5-1
ASSLDGHFEKLF,NA,TRBV6-5
ASSFSGGRTDTQY,TRBD2,TRBV11-1
ASSSAPGLAGTNEQF,TRBD2,TRBV7-6